This T cell receptor (beta chain) was captured by sequencing in a study of cytomegalovirus exposure and HLA in healthy donors. V was trimmed by 0 bases and J by 1 base, leaving 6 bases between them. In germline, CDR1 is SGHDN, CDR2 FVKESK. The CDR3 has 14 amino acids. TCRdb keeps only in-frame clones here, not all; method: immunoSEQ multiplex PCR. Among roughly 130,000 clones listed, approximately 87% were seen once. General study results and limits: Most TCR sequences were rare, but some public TCRs occurred in many donors.

To note about this clone: Its antigen is unidentified.

The approximately 120-subject validation cohort, separate from the approximately 640-subject first cohort, included the donors. This rearrangement joins TRBV14 to TRBJ1-2; D remains unclear. The sequence came from a man aged 18 to 29 in good health and CMV-seronegative. The sequenced sample was PBMCs. CDR3 sequence: CASSQELFNYGYTF. In nucleotides, the CDR3 is TGTGCCAGCAGCCAAGAACTCTTTAACTATGGCTACACCTTC.